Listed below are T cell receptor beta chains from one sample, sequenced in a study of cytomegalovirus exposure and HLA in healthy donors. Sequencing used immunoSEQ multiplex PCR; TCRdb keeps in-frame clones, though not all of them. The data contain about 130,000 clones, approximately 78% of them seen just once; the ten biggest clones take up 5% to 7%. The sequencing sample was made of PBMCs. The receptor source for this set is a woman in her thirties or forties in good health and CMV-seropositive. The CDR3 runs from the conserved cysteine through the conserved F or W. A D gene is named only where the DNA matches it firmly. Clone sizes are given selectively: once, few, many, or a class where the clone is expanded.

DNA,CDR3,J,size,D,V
TGTGCCAGCCTTTGGGGGGGAAGCACAGATACGCAGTATTTT,CASLWGGSTDTQYF,TRBJ2-3,.,TRBD2,TRBV7-9
TGTGCTAGTGGTTTACAGGGTGGCACCGAGTCTGGAAACACCATATATTTT,CASGLQGGTESGNTIYF,TRBJ1-3,.,.,TRBV12-5
TGTGCCTGGTCGACAGGGGCTGACCAGCCCCAGCATTTT,CAWSTGADQPQHF,TRBJ1-5,.,TRBD1,TRBV30
TGCGCCAGCAGCTTGGACGGGGGGGCCTATGAGACCCAGTACTTC,CASSLDGGAYETQYF,TRBJ2-5,.,TRBD2,TRBV5-1
TGTGCCTGGACTATAATTGTACCGGGGACAGGGTGGGGTACAACTGAAGCTTTCTTT,CAWTIIVPGTGWGTTEAFF,TRBJ1-1,.,TRBD1,TRBV30
TGTGCCAGCAGCCGATCAGCGGGAGGGCCTTCAGATACGCAGTATTTT,CASSRSAGGPSDTQYF,TRBJ2-3,.,TRBD2,TRBV7-8
TGTGCCAGCAGCCGGACGGACAGGTTGAACACTGAAGCTCTCTTT,CASSRTDRLNTEALF,TRBJ1-1,.,TRBD1,TRBV5-6
TGTGCCAGCAGTCCCGCTAGCCGGCACAATGAGCAGTTCTTC,CASSPASRHNEQFF,TRBJ2-1,.,.,TRBV28
TGTGCCAGCGGCGGGACGGGGCGCGAGCAGTACTTC,CASGGTGREQYF,TRBJ2-7,.,.,TRBV6-1
TGCGCCAGCAGGGCGGGGGGGAGTACTGAAGCTTTCTTT,CASRAGGSTEAFF,TRBJ1-1,.,.,TRBV5-1
TGTGCCAGCAGCGCTGATTATGGCGGGGATGAGCAGTTCTTC,CASSADYGGDEQFF,TRBJ2-1,.,.,TRBV9
TGTGCCAGCAGTTACGGGGGGTATGAGATGAACACTGAAGCTTTCTTT,CASSYGGYEMNTEAFF,TRBJ1-1,.,.,TRBV6-5
TGTGCCAGCAGTGGCCCGGACAGGGACTATGGCTACACCTTC,CASSGPDRDYGYTF,TRBJ1-2,.,TRBD1,TRBV27
TGTGCCAGCAGTGACTCTACAGGGTCGGACACTGAAGCTTTCTTT,CASSDSTGSDTEAFF,TRBJ1-1,.,.,TRBV6-1
TGTGCCAGCAGCGTAATGACGGGAGAAGATACGCAGTATTTT,CASSVMTGEDTQYF,TRBJ2-3,.,.,TRBV9
TGTGCCAGCAGCGAGCGGGGGACTAGCACAGATACGCAGTATTTT,CASSERGTSTDTQYF,TRBJ2-3,.,TRBD2,TRBV9
TGTGCCAGCAGCCCGACAGGTCTCGGGGAGACCCAGTACTTC,CASSPTGLGETQYF,TRBJ2-5,.,.,TRBV28
TGTGCCACCAGCAGAGACCGAGCGGGGGGGCCGGTTAGTACGCAGTATTTT,CATSRDRAGGPVSTQYF,TRBJ2-3,once,TRBD2,TRBV15
TGTGCCAGTGCGGCCTCCTATAATTCACCCCTCCACTTT,CASAASYNSPLHF,TRBJ1-6,once,.,TRBV6-1
TGTGCCAGCAGTGAATCCCAGAAGTATAATTCACCCCTCCACTTT,CASSESQKYNSPLHF,TRBJ1-6,.,.,TRBV25-1
TGTGCCAGCAGCCCCCTACTCGGACTAGCGGCATCAGATACGCAGTATTTT,CASSPLLGLAASDTQYF,TRBJ2-3,few,TRBD2,TRBV14
TGTGCCAGCAGCTTAATTGGCCTAGCGGGCAAACCCGAGCAGTTCTTC,CASSLIGLAGKPEQFF,TRBJ2-1,.,TRBD2,TRBV7-9
TGTGCCAGCAGTACAAGGGGGCGCGAAGTAGACGGCTACACCTTC,CASSTRGREVDGYTF,TRBJ1-2,.,TRBD1,TRBV2
TGTGCCAGTAGTAGGGGACAGGGAACCACAGATACGCAGTATTTT,CASSRGQGTTDTQYF,TRBJ2-3,.,TRBD1,TRBV19
TGCAGCGTGAGAGGACAGGGCTCCTACAATGAGCAGTTCTTC,CSVRGQGSYNEQFF,TRBJ2-1,once,TRBD1,TRBV29-1
TGCGCCAGCAGCCTCGGGCAGGGCGTCACAGATACGCAGTATTTT,CASSLGQGVTDTQYF,TRBJ2-3,.,.,TRBV5-1
TGTGCCAGCAGTCTCGGGGGACTAGATGACTCTGGGGCCAACGTCCTGACTTTC,CASSLGGLDDSGANVLTF,TRBJ2-6,once,TRBD2,TRBV6-4
TGTGCCAGCAGTTACTCAGGAGGCCCCCTAGACTATGGCTACACCTTC,CASSYSGGPLDYGYTF,TRBJ1-2,.,.,TRBV6-5
TGTGCCAGCAGCTTTCAGGGGGGCACTGGAAACACCATATATTTT,CASSFQGGTGNTIYF,TRBJ1-3,.,TRBD1,TRBV7-8
TGTGCCAGCAACGGGGAGAGTCCAACTGAAGCTTTCTTT,CASNGESPTEAFF,TRBJ1-1,.,.,TRBV2
TGTGCCTGGAGTAGGGGGAACTATGGCTACACCTTC,CAWSRGNYGYTF,TRBJ1-2,.,.,TRBV30
TGTGCCAGCAGCGTAGAGGCGTCGGGCGGGGGCTCGGTCCGGGAGACCCAGTACTTC,CASSVEASGGGSVRETQYF,TRBJ2-5,once,.,TRBV9
TGTGCCAGCACCCTCTTGAGGGGGCAGAACACTGAAGCTTTCTTT,CASTLLRGQNTEAFF,TRBJ1-1,.,TRBD1,TRBV7-9
TGTGCCAGCAGTTTCGGGCAGGGGGCCTTCTACGAGCAGTACTTC,CASSFGQGAFYEQYF,TRBJ2-7,.,TRBD1,TRBV28
TGTGCCAGTAGCAAGGGGGGGCCTTTCTACAATGAGCAGTTCTTC,CASSKGGPFYNEQFF,TRBJ2-1,few,.,TRBV19
TGTGCCAGCAGTTTCTCAGGGTCCAATCAGCCCCAGCATTTT,CASSFSGSNQPQHF,TRBJ1-5,.,.,TRBV28
TGCGCCAGCAGCTTGGAAAAACAGGGGTTGGGCTATGGCTACACCTTC,CASSLEKQGLGYGYTF,TRBJ1-2,.,TRBD1,TRBV5-1
TGTGCCAGCGCACAAGGGCAGGGCGGTGAAAAACTGTTTTTT,CASAQGQGGEKLFF,TRBJ1-4,.,.,TRBV19
TGCGCCAGCAGCCAAGATATGCAGGTGAAGTTAGATACGCAGTATTTT,CASSQDMQVKLDTQYF,TRBJ2-3,.,.,TRBV4-1
TGCGCCAGCAGCCCCGCCCGGACTAGCGGGGGAGGGGGCACAGATACGCAGTATTTT,CASSPARTSGGGGTDTQYF,TRBJ2-3,.,TRBD2,TRBV5-1
TGTGCCAGCTCCAGGACAGGGGTCTACGAGCAGTACTTC,CASSRTGVYEQYF,TRBJ2-7,.,TRBD1,TRBV7-2
TGCGCCAGCAGCTTGGACGGTCACCCCAATCAGCCCCAGCATTTT,CASSLDGHPNQPQHF,TRBJ1-5,.,.,TRBV5-1
TGTGCCAGCAGTTTAATCTCGGGGGGCCACGTCTACGAGCAGTACTTC,CASSLISGGHVYEQYF,TRBJ2-7,.,.,TRBV28
TGTGCCAGCAGCCACACCGGAGGGGTGGGCACTGAAGCTTTCTTT,CASSHTGGVGTEAFF,TRBJ1-1,.,.,TRBV7-3
TGTGCCAGCAGCGGACAGGGGGCGCGGAATGAGCAGTTCTTC,CASSGQGARNEQFF,TRBJ2-1,.,TRBD1,TRBV7-9
TGTGCCAGCAGCCAAGGTAGCGCGACTAACTACAATGAGCAGTTCTTC,CASSQGSATNYNEQFF,TRBJ2-1,few,.,TRBV4-2
TGTGCCAGCAGTGATCGCCCGCTAGCGGACCTACAGTTTGTCTCGGAGCAGTACTTC,CASSDRPLADLQFVSEQYF,TRBJ2-7,few,TRBD2,TRBV6-1
TGTGCCAGTAGTATTTCAGCGGGGAGGAACGAGCAGTACTTC,CASSISAGRNEQYF,TRBJ2-7,few,TRBD2,TRBV19
TGTGCCAGCCAGAGGGCTAGCGGGAGCTACGAGCAGTACTTC,CASQRASGSYEQYF,TRBJ2-7,.,TRBD2,TRBV28
TGTGCCAGCAGTTTAAAACCAGCGGGTCAGACCTCCTACAATGAGCAGTTCTTC,CASSLKPAGQTSYNEQFF,TRBJ2-1,once,.,TRBV27
TGTGCCAGCAGTTTAGGGACTCCCCCAAGGAGCTCCTACAATGAGCAGTTCTTC,CASSLGTPPRSSYNEQFF,TRBJ2-1,.,.,TRBV7-8